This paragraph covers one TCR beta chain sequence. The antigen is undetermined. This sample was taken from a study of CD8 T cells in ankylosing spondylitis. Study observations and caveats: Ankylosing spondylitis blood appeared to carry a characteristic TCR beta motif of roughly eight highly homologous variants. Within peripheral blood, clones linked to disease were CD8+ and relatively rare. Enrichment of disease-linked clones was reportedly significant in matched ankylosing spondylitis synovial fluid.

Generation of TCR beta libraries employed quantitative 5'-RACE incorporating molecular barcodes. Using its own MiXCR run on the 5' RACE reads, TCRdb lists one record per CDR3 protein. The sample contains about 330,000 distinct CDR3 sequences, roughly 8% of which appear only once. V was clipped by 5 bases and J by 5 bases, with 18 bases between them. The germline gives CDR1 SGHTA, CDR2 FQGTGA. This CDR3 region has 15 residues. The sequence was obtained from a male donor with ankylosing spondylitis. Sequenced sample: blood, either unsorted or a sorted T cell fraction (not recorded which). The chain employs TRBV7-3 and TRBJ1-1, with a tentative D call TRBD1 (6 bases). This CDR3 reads CASSPDPGVGTEAFF. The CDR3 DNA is TGTGCCAGCAGCCCGGACCCAGGGGTCGGGACTGAAGCTTTCTTT.